This T cell receptor (beta chain) came from a study of identical twins. Details on this clonotype: Its specificity is unknown.

Germline V gene data show CDR1 as DFQATT and CDR2 as SNEGSKA (reference sequence). This CDR3 is 18 amino acids long. V was pared by 0 bases and J by 0 bases, with 18 bases between. A template switching step contributed a universal primer site, while unique molecular identifiers were present in the cDNA. TCRdb used MiXCR to reprocess the 5' RACE reads, holding one entry per CDR3 protein. The data contain about 330,000 distinct CDR3 sequences, 9% to 15% of them singletons. Study observations and caveats: Excess low generation probability was seen in twin-shared out-of-frame alpha sequences.

A further study also used this sample, focusing on yellow fever vaccine responses in identical twins.

The TCR originated in a woman aged 18-29 years in good health. Sequenced material: CD8+ T cells sorted from blood. The rearrangement joins TRBV20-1 to TRBJ2-1; D possibly corresponds to TRBD2 (6 bases). CDR3 loop: CSARDGFPRDFSYNEQFF. The CDR3 coding sequence is TGCAGTGCTAGAGATGGGTTCCCCCGGGACTTCTCCTACAATGAGCAGTTCTTC.